These 30 T cell receptor beta chains were all obtained from the same sample, sequenced in a study of Ad26.COV2.S vaccination and SARS-CoV-2 variants. Specified treatment: roughly 18 received Ad26.COV2.S at low or high dose, single or two shots; roughly 5 received placebo; per-sample allocation not given. Specimens were obtained on day 63 following the first vaccine or placebo injection. Only in-frame clones appear in the TCRdb table, and some are missing; sequencing was by immunoSEQ multiplex PCR. Of roughly 400,000 clones in the sample, 90% were seen once. Sequencing was performed on peripheral blood, taken in a trial of Ad26.COV2.S vaccine versus placebo. The receptors were sampled from a person aged 18-60 years who received the Ad26.COV2.S COVID-19 vaccine or a placebo.

The CDR3 reads CASSSLTSQETQYF. CDR3 in DNA: TGTGCCAGCAGTTCCCTGACTAGCCAAGAGACCCAGTACTTC. V gene TRBV28 combines with J gene TRBJ2-5; tentative D call: TRBD2 (6 bases). Trimming pared 4 bases from V and 1 base from J, leaving 10 bases between. There are 14 residues in the CDR3. Germline V gene lookup returns CDR1 MDHEN and CDR2 SYDVKM.

The CDR3 here is CASGLLNTGELFF. CDR3 bases: TGTGCCAGCGGCCTACTGAACACCGGGGAGCTGTTTTTT. The V gene is TRBV6-2 or TRBV6-3, the J gene TRBJ2-2; D is undetermined. Trimming took 8 bases from V and 1 from J, leaving 8 bases between them. In germline, CDR1 is MNHEY, CDR2 SVGEGT. The CDR3 extends over 13 amino acids.

This clone has a handful of counts. The gene calls are TRBV6-5 and TRBJ1-2, with 8 bases identical to TRBD1. CDR1 and CDR2 (germline): MNHEY, SVGAGI. This CDR3 spans 13 amino acids. J was trimmed by 6 bases and V by 2 bases; bases with no gene match: 2. The DNA for the CDR3 is TGTGCCAGCAGTTACGGACAGGGTGATGGCTACACCTTC. Protein product: CASSYGQGDGYTF.

This chain connects TRBV5-4 to TRBJ2-6; no definite D call. V lost 0 bases and J lost 3, with 4 bases in between. The CDR3 spans 14 residues. Germline CDR1 is SGHNT and CDR2 is YYREEE (reference sequence). CDR3 DNA: TGTGCCAGCAGCTTGGGGTTTGGGGCCAACGTCCTGACTTTC. It encodes CASSLGFGANVLTF.

The chain combines TRBV6-2 or TRBV6-3 with TRBJ2-1, with 10 bases identical to TRBD2. The V gene's germline CDR1 is MNHEY and CDR2 SVGEGT. J gave up 6 bases and V 6 bases, and 23 bases lay outside the gene matches. The CDR3 has 20 amino acids. CDR3 coding DNA: TGTGCCAGCAGCTCGAGACAGGCCGCCCTTTCTAGCGGGAGAAGCAATGAGCAGTTCTTC. Translated, it gives CASSSRQAALSSGRSNEQFF.

This clone was picked up a small number of times. The V gene is TRBV9, the J gene TRBJ2-7; 12 nucleotides align to TRBD2. The CDR3 sequence is 17 residues long. Losses at the gene ends were 3 bases for V and 1 base for J; bases not matched to a gene: 8. Per germline, CDR1 SGDLS and CDR2 YYNGEE. The CDR3 DNA reads TGTGCCAGCAGCGCGGGACTAGCGGGCCGAGAGTCCTACGAGCAGTACTTC. This sequence encodes CASSAGLAGRESYEQYF.

The V gene is TRBV18, the J gene TRBJ2-1; TRBD2 aligns across 14 bases. Germline V CDR1 and CDR2: KGHSH, LQKENI. The CDR3 is made up of 17 amino acids. Trimming removed 6 bases from V and 9 bases from J; junction bases left unmatched: 13. CDR3 in DNA: TGTGCCAGCTCCCTTACCGGGACTAGCGGGAGAGTAGGTGAGCAGTTCTTC. This translates into CASSLTGTSGRVGEQFF.

The chain uses TRBV28 and TRBJ1-3; D is undetermined. V lost 2 bases to trimming and J lost 6 bases, with 2 bases between them. Per germline, CDR1 MDHEN and CDR2 SYDVKM. CDR3 length equals 11 residues. The chain's CDR3 is CASSLENTIYF. The CDR3 coding sequence is TGTGCCAGCAGTTTAGAAAACACCATATATTTT.

V gene TRBV7-9 combines with J gene TRBJ2-1, with TRBD2 as a possible D gene (6 bases). V lost 5 bases to trimming and J lost 6 bases, with 14 bases between them. CDR1 and CDR2 (germline): SEHNR, FQNEAQ (reference sequence). The CDR3 is 14 residues long. The CDR3: CASSEGLYPNEQFF. Here the CDR3 DNA reads TGTGCCAGCAGCGAAGGACTATACCCCAATGAGCAGTTCTTC.

The rearrangement joins TRBV19 to TRBJ2-3, with 8 bases identical to TRBD2. J gave up 4 bases and V 1 base, and 19 bases lay outside the gene matches. Germline CDR1 is LNHDA and CDR2 is SQIVND (reference sequence). CDR3 size: 20 residues. The CDR3 region has the DNA TGTGCCAGTAGTATAGGACCAGCGGGAGCCGCCATACCCACCTCAGATACGCAGTATTTT. Translating it yields CASSIGPAGAAIPTSDTQYF.

This sequence joins TRBV9 and TRBJ2-2, with 11 positions matching TRBD1. Looked up from germline, CDR1 is SGDLS and CDR2 is YYNGEE. CDR3 length: 17 residues. V lost 4 bases and J lost 6; bases outside the gene matches: 11. CDR3 protein: CASSFPLGTGGAGELFF. The CDR3 nucleotides read TGTGCCAGCAGCTTTCCGCTGGGGACAGGGGGTGCCGGGGAGCTGTTTTTT.

The chain couples TRBV7-2 to TRBJ1-5; D unclear. V was trimmed by 2 bases and J by 0 bases, leaving 14 bases between them. CDR3 size: 17 residues. Germline CDR1 and CDR2: SGHTA and FQGNSA. The CDR3 is CASSLRVGLYSNQPQHF. The DNA for the CDR3 is TGTGCCAGCAGCTTAAGAGTCGGGCTGTATAGCAATCAGCCCCAGCATTTT.

The gene calls are TRBV11-3 and TRBJ2-7, with D possibly called TRBD1 or TRBD2 (6 bases each). Trimming cost V 5 bases and J 7 bases, with 15 bases left between them. The CDR3 loop spans 13 amino acids. The germline gives CDR1 SGHNT, CDR2 YENEEA. The CDR3 bases are TGTGCCAGCAGCCTAGGAACAGGGAGGGAGCAGTACTTC. Encoded protein: CASSLGTGREQYF. Full variable domain (outside the CDR3, taken from reference TRBV11-3 and TRBJ2-7): EAGVVQSPRYKIIEKKQPVAFWCNPISGHNTLYWYLQNLGQGPELLIRYENEEAVDDSQLPKDRFSAERLKGVDSTLKIQPAELGDSAVYLCASSLGTGREQYFGPGTRLTVT.

The V call is TRBV5-6, the J call TRBJ1-2; D gene unclear. The germline gives CDR1 SGHDT, CDR2 YYEEEE. V was cut by 2 bases and J by 4 bases, with 12 bases left in between. The CDR3 has 14 amino acids. In DNA, the CDR3 is TGTGCCAGCAGCTTTCCCGGGCCCCTCTATGGCTACACCTTC. It encodes CASSFPGPLYGYTF.

The V call is TRBV4-3, the J call TRBJ2-1, with 13 bases identical to TRBD2. CDR3 size: 16 residues. Trimming cost V 0 bases and J 16 bases; bases outside gene matches: 12. The germline gives CDR1 LGHNA, CDR2 YSLEER. Here the CDR3 DNA reads TGCGCCAGCAGCCAAGATATTGGACCGACTAGCGGGAGGCGATTCTTC. Amino acid sequence: CASSQDIGPTSGRRFF.

This chain connects TRBV6-2 or TRBV6-3 to TRBJ1-2; 8 bases line up with TRBD1. Trimming at V came to 7 bases and at J to 6 bases, leaving 13 bases not matched to a gene. In germline, CDR1 is MNHEY, CDR2 SVGEGT. This CDR3 region has 15 residues. The CDR3 coding sequence is TGTGCCAGCAACCCGGTTGGGGAGACAGGGGATGGCTACACCTTC. Amino acids: CASNPVGETGDGYTF.

This rearrangement joins TRBV24-1 to TRBJ1-4; D ambiguous. CDR1 and CDR2 from the germline V gene are KGHDR and SFDVKD. V gave up 4 bases and J gave up 5 bases, with 19 bases separating them. This CDR3 is 17 amino acids long. The CDR3 loop is CATSDPSRPDPNEKLFF. CDR3 bases: TGTGCCACCAGTGACCCCTCCAGGCCGGACCCGAATGAAAAACTGTTTTTT.

CDR3 protein: CASSQDPRETQYF. CDR3 DNA: TGCGCCAGCAGCCAAGATCCCCGGGAGACCCAGTACTTC. The rearrangement links TRBV4-1 to TRBJ2-5; D is unresolved. The CDR3 length is 13 residues. Trimming pared 0 bases from V and 5 bases from J, leaving 7 bases between. Germline CDR1 MGHRA, CDR2 YSYEKL.

The chain recombines TRBV10-3 with TRBJ1-2, with D possibly TRBD1 on 5 matching bases. V lost 0 bases to trimming and J lost 2 bases, with 13 bases between them. The CDR3 loop spans 16 amino acids. CDR1 is ENHRY and CDR2 is SYGVKD in the germline V gene. CDR3 in DNA: TGTGCCATCAGTGAGTCTCAGCTAGGGGCCAACTATGGCTACACCTTC. Translating it yields CAISESQLGANYGYTF.

The rearrangement links TRBV2 to TRBJ1-1; D gene ambiguous. CDR1 is SNHLY and CDR2 is FYNNEI in the germline V gene. The CDR3 is 13 residues long. V was shortened by 1 base and J by 0 bases, with 3 bases between the two germline ends. Here the CDR3 reads CASSEGMNTEAFF. CDR3 DNA: TGTGCCAGCAGTGAAGGGATGAACACTGAAGCTTTCTTT.

The V gene is TRBV5-4, the J gene TRBJ2-1; 9 bases are shared with TRBD2. CDR3 length: 14 residues. Germline assignment: CDR1 SGHNT and CDR2 YYREEE (reference sequence). Trimming at V came to 6 bases and at J to 8 bases, leaving 9 bases not matched to a gene. This CDR3 reads CASTIKGTSHEQFF. In nucleotides, the CDR3 is TGTGCCAGCACCATAAAGGGGACTAGCCATGAGCAGTTCTTC.

This chain connects TRBV11-3 to TRBJ1-2, with 8 bases lining up with TRBD1. This CDR3 spans 14 amino acids. V was pared by 5 bases and J by 3 bases, with 5 bases of the junction left unmatched. CDR1 SGHNT and CDR2 YENEEA come from the germline V gene. CDR3 sequence (DNA): TGTGCCAGCAGCACGAGGGGACAGGACTATGGCTACACCTTC. Translating it yields CASSTRGQDYGYTF.

This clone was found once. The J gene is TRBJ2-2, the V gene TRBV30, with TRBD2 identical over 9 bases. From germline, CDR1 is GTSNPN and CDR2 SVGIG (reference sequence). V trimming: 2 bases; J trimming: 1 base; junction bases outside the gene matches: 5. CDR3 length: 16 residues. The CDR3 DNA follows: TGTGCCTGGAGTCCTTTGACTAGCGGGAACACCGGGGAGCTGTTTTTT. This translates into CAWSPLTSGNTGELFF.

The rearrangement uses TRBV3-1 (or the pseudogene TRBV3-2) and TRBJ1-1, with a tentative D call TRBD1 (5 bases). Germline assignment: CDR1 LGHDT and CDR2 YNNKEL (reference sequence). The CDR3 is 13 amino acids. V was shortened by 4 bases and J by 4 bases, with 10 bases between the two germline ends. This CDR3 is CASSLQGGTEAFF. The CDR3 DNA is TGTGCCAGCAGCCTCCAGGGAGGCACTGAAGCTTTCTTT.

The rearrangement joins TRBV28 to TRBJ1-5, with TRBD1 matching over 7 bases. This CDR3 region has 16 residues. With V trimmed by 6 bases and J by 1 base, 9 bases remained unmatched. The V gene's germline CDR1 is MDHEN and CDR2 SYDVKM. This chain's CDR3 is CASRPTGRVSNQPQHF. CDR3 DNA: TGTGCCAGCAGGCCGACAGGGAGGGTGAGCAATCAGCCCCAGCATTTT.

This clone was counted once. The chain has TRBV20-1 and TRBJ1-2; D unresolved. Germline assignment: CDR1 DFQATT and CDR2 SNEGSKA (reference sequence). The ends were cut back, 0 bases at V and 4 bases at J, with 3 bases in the middle. CDR3 length: 11 residues. CDR3 in amino acids: CSARDRYGYTF. In DNA form, the CDR3 reads TGCAGTGCTAGAGACCGCTATGGCTACACCTTC.

The CDR3 region is CASSLPGQGEQFF. CDR3 sequence (DNA): TGTGCCAGCAGCTTACCAGGTCAGGGTGAGCAGTTCTTC. The chain recombines TRBV7-9 with TRBJ2-1; D perhaps matches TRBD1 (5 bases). The CDR3 spans 13 residues. The V end lost 2 bases, the J end lost 9 bases, and 11 bases lay between the germline ends. The germline V gene has CDR1 SEHNR and CDR2 FQNEAQ (reference sequence).

The rearrangement uses TRBV2 and TRBJ2-7; TRBD1 is a possible D gene (5 bases). The germline V gene has CDR1 SNHLY and CDR2 FYNNEI. Between the trimmed V and J ends, which lost 4 bases and 2 bases, there was a span of 12 bases. The CDR3 contains 14 residues. The CDR3 spells CASSAPRGTYEQYF. As DNA, the CDR3 is TGTGCCAGCAGTGCCCCTAGGGGAACCTACGAGCAGTACTTC.

The chain combines TRBV21-1 with TRBJ2-5; TRBD2, the D gene given by the table, was not confirmed from the DNA. TRBV21-1 is tagged as a pseudogene. This CDR3 region has 16 residues. DNA for the CDR3: TGTGCCAGCAGCCCTAACCTTAGCGGGAGTTTAGAGACCCAGTACTTC. Its translation is CASSPNLSGSLETQYF.

The rearrangement links TRBV14 to TRBJ2-2; a possible D gene is TRBD2 (6 bases). Deletions cut 3 bases from V and 0 bases from J, with 23 bases between. Germline loops: CDR1 SGHDN, CDR2 FVKESK. This CDR3 comprises 20 residues. The CDR3 DNA reads TGTGCCAGCAGCCACCTCCCGGGCATTTCCGGGGGATCGAACACCGGGGAGCTGTTTTTT. Residues: CASSHLPGISGGSNTGELFF. Variable domain in full (rest from reference TRBV14 and TRBJ2-2): EAGVTQFPSHSVIEKGQTVTLRCDPISGHDNLYWYRRVMGKEIKFLLHFVKESKQDESGMPNNRFLAERTGGTYSTLKVQPAELEDSGVYFCASSHLPGISGGSNTGELFFGEGSRLTVL.